The entry below describes one TCR beta chain. A read error may account for a junction end that differs from germline. This sample stems from a study of breast tumors, draining lymph nodes, adjacent tissues. Breast cancer patients provided tissue from their axillary draining lymph nodes. This CDR3 contains 12 residues. TCRdb ran MiXCR on the multiplex PCR reads and lists one entry per CDR3 protein. This table holds about 180,000 distinct CDR3 sequences, 30% to 35% found once. This rearrangement joins TRBV12-3 or TRBV12-4 to TRBJ1-1, with D unresolved. The source material was axillary lymph node tissue. The TCR sequence derives from a female donor with breast cancer. Some clones in this sample may be carry-over from other donors' samples. Written as DNA, the CDR3 is TGTTCCAGCAGTGTGACGAACACTGAAGCTTTCTTT. Encoded protein: CSSSVTNTEAFF.